The 5 T cell receptor beta chains below were found in one sample sequenced in a study of blood T cells in healthy people across ages. A second PCR of 7 to 11 cycles used a sample-barcoded 5' primer and a J-beta primer mix. TCRdb ran MiXCR on the 5' RACE reads and lists one entry per CDR3 protein. The table has 710,000 or so distinct CDR3 sequences, 20% to 25% seen once. The sample comprised blood. Every receptor here comes from a man between 65 and 85 years old in good health.

This clonotype was seen more than once but under ten times. The chain couples TRBV20-1 to TRBJ1-2; no clear D. The ends were cut back, 3 bases at V and 4 bases at J, with 12 bases in the middle. Per germline, CDR1 DFQATT and CDR2 SNEGSKA (reference sequence). CDR3 size: 13 residues. The CDR3 DNA sequence: TGCAGTGCTAGGGAACCAAGGACCTATGGCTACACCTTC. Its translation is CSAREPRTYGYTF.

The chain is built from TRBV6-2 or TRBV6-3 and TRBJ2-1; 8 bases map to TRBD2. The CDR3 is 14 residues long. The germline V gene encodes CDR1 MNHEY and CDR2 SVGEGT. The trim removed 8 bases at V and 4 bases at J, leaving 7 bases unmatched. CDR3 in DNA: TGTGCCAGCCGTTCGGGGGGGTTGTACAATGAGCAGTTCTTC. Its translation is CASRSGGLYNEQFF.

This clonotype was detected only once. The chain is built from TRBV24-1 and TRBJ2-5; D remains ambiguous. The CDR3 loop spans 16 amino acids. V lost 2 bases and J 1 base, leaving 13 bases between the germline ends. Germline CDR1 and CDR2: KGHDR and SFDVKD. The CDR3 bases are TGTGCCACCAGTGATTCTATTTTTGAAACCCAAGAGACCCAGTACTTC. This codes for CATSDSIFETQETQYF.

The sample holds a few counts of this clonotype. This chain joins TRBV7-2 and TRBJ1-4; D gene uncertain. V shed 0 bases and J shed 6 bases, with 8 bases lying between them. Germline CDR1 is SGHTA and CDR2 is FQGNSA. The length of the CDR3 is 14 residues. The chain's CDR3 is CASSLAVGDEKLFF. Written as DNA, the CDR3 is TGTGCCAGCAGCTTAGCAGTCGGAGATGAAAAACTGTTTTTT.

This clonotype was seen a single time. The rearrangement links TRBV7-2 to TRBJ2-2; D call uncertain. Germline V CDR1 and CDR2: SGHTA, FQGNSA. V lost 6 bases and J 7 bases, leaving 15 bases between the germline ends. The CDR3 has 14 residues. CDR3 sequence: CASREFTRGGELFF. The DNA of the CDR3 is TGTGCCAGCAGAGAGTTTACACGAGGCGGGGAGCTGTTTTTT.